These T cell receptor beta chains were read from a single sample in a study of cytomegalovirus exposure and HLA in healthy donors. The assay was immunoSEQ multiplex PCR, and TCRdb's table has in-frame clones only and misses some. The sample lists about 100,000 clones; roughly 75% were seen once. The sample was PBMCs. The receptor set was obtained from a woman aged 40-49 years in good health and CMV-seronegative. CDR3s include the opening cysteine and the closing phenylalanine or tryptophan. Each record gives: J gene, V gene, D gene, clone size, CDR3 protein, CDR3 DNA. A D gene is named only where the DNA matches it firmly. Size tells how often a clone was seen (once, few, many) or the class of an expanded clone, and some rows leave it out.

TRBJ1-4,TRBV4-3,NA,few,CASSQDRATFNEKLFF,TGCGCCAGCAGCCAAGATCGAGCAACGTTTAATGAAAAACTGTTTTTT
TRBJ2-1,TRBV7-6,TRBD2,NA,CASSPGGGRGEQFF,TGTGCCAGCAGCCCTGGGGGGGGAAGAGGTGAGCAGTTCTTC
TRBJ1-2,TRBV14,NA,NA,CASSQVGGIYGYTF,TGTGCCAGCAGCCAAGTCGGGGGGATATATGGCTACACCTTC
TRBJ1-1,TRBV5-1,NA,NA,CASSLVGEGPNTEAFF,TGCGCCAGCAGCTTGGTAGGAGAAGGCCCGAACACTGAAGCTTTCTTT
TRBJ2-7,TRBV18,NA,NA,CASSPIGVHEQYF,TGTGCCAGCTCACCAATAGGGGTCCACGAGCAGTACTTC
TRBJ2-7,TRBV28,TRBD2,NA,CASGTSPSYEQYF,TGTGCCAGCGGGACTAGCCCATCCTACGAGCAGTACTTC
TRBJ2-7,TRBV28,TRBD1,NA,CASSFPGTASYEQYF,TGTGCCAGCAGTTTCCCCGGGACAGCCTCCTACGAGCAGTACTTC
TRBJ2-2,TRBV11-2,TRBD2,NA,CASSLPSDFGLGDTGELFF,TGTGCCAGCAGCTTACCCTCAGACTTCGGACTAGGGGACACCGGGGAGCTGTTTTTT
TRBJ2-1,TRBV2,NA,NA,CASSGGTNNEQFF,TGTGCCAGCAGTGGAGGGACAAACAATGAGCAGTTCTTC
TRBJ1-1,TRBV7-9,NA,NA,CASRYTGNTEAFF,TGTGCCAGCAGGTATACAGGGAACACTGAAGCTTTCTTT
TRBJ1-2,TRBV5-6,NA,NA,CASSDRPYGYTF,TGTGCCAGCAGCGACAGGCCCTATGGCTACACCTTC
TRBJ1-1,TRBV5-4,TRBD1,NA,CASSLGLGKTGGVAFF,TGTGCCAGCAGCTTGGGTTTAGGGAAGACAGGGGGCGTTGCTTTCTTT
TRBJ2-7,TRBV28,NA,NA,CASSIDYLSYEQYF,TGTGCCAGCAGTATAGACTACCTTTCTTACGAGCAGTACTTC
TRBJ1-3,TRBV5-1,TRBD1,NA,CASSLGGGTRNTIYF,TGCGCCAGCAGCTTAGGAGGGGGCACCCGAAACACCATATATTTT
TRBJ2-5,TRBV13,NA,NA,CASSSPGGKYQETQYF,TGTGCCAGCAGCTCCCCGGGCGGGAAGTACCAAGAGACCCAGTACTTC
TRBJ2-1,TRBV10-1,TRBD2,NA,CATSGSSYNEQFF,TGCGCAACCAGCGGGAGCTCCTACAATGAGCAGTTCTTC
TRBJ2-5,TRBV7-2,NA,NA,CASSSAGVRETQYF,TGTGCCAGCAGCTCAGCGGGTGTGAGGGAGACCCAGTACTTC
TRBJ1-2,TRBV7-2,NA,once,CASSLQIPYGYTF,TGTGCCAGCAGCTTACAGATCCCGTATGGCTACACCTTC
TRBJ2-1,TRBV28,NA,NA,CASSLGEGEQFF,TGTGCCAGCAGTTTGGGAGAAGGTGAGCAGTTCTTC
TRBJ2-3,TRBV2,TRBD2,NA,CASSEERGTPTDTQYF,TGTGCCAGCAGTGAAGAGCGGGGGACCCCCACAGATACGCAGTATTTT
TRBJ2-7,TRBV6-6,NA,NA,CASSPPGYEQYF,TGTGCCAGCAGCCCCCCGGGCTACGAGCAGTACTTC
TRBJ1-5,TRBV7-2,NA,NA,CASSLDRFRQPQHF,TGTGCCAGCAGCTTAGACAGGTTCAGGCAGCCCCAGCATTTT
TRBJ1-2,TRBV9,NA,NA,CASTPTGGLYGYTF,TGTGCCAGCACCCCGACCGGGGGGCTCTATGGCTACACCTTC
TRBJ2-1,TRBV30,NA,NA,CAWSSVNEQFF,TGTGCCTGGAGCTCCGTGAATGAGCAGTTCTTC
TRBJ1-4,TRBV7-2,TRBD1,NA,CASSLVGQGATNEKLFF,TGTGCCAGCAGCTTAGTCGGACAGGGGGCGACTAATGAAAAACTGTTTTTT
TRBJ2-2,TRBV7-9,TRBD2,NA,CASRRASGNTGELFF,TGTGCCAGCAGGCGAGCTAGCGGGAACACCGGGGAGCTGTTTTTT
TRBJ2-5,TRBV7-3,NA,few,CASRDTPLGTQYF,TGTGCCAGCAGGGACACCCCCTTGGGGACCCAGTACTTC
TRBJ1-5,TRBV5-6,NA,NA,CASSLEGYSNQPQHF,TGTGCCAGCAGCTTGGAGGGGTATAGCAATCAGCCCCAGCATTTT
TRBJ2-5,TRBV7-2,TRBD1,once,CASSRRDRERETQYF,TGTGCCAGCAGCCGCCGGGACAGGGAGCGAGAGACCCAGTACTTC
TRBJ2-6,TRBV28,NA,NA,CASSALGEAGANVLTF,TGTGCCAGCAGTGCGTTGGGGGAGGCTGGGGCCAACGTCCTGACTTTC
TRBJ1-4,TRBV10-1,NA,NA,CASSQELEKLFF,TGCGCCAGCAGTCAAGAACTGGAAAAACTGTTTTTT
TRBJ1-1,TRBV28,NA,NA,CASRSPETTEAFF,TGTGCCAGCAGAAGCCCGGAGACCACTGAAGCTTTCTTT
TRBJ1-2,TRBV6-1,TRBD1,few,CASSGQGANYGYTF,TGTGCCAGCAGTGGACAGGGGGCAAACTATGGCTACACCTTC
TRBJ2-3,TRBV7-2,NA,NA,CASSPRFAADTQYF,TGTGCCAGCAGCCCCCGTTTTGCGGCAGATACGCAGTATTTT
TRBJ2-5,TRBV5-1,TRBD2,NA,CASSAGGPETQYF,TGCGCCAGCAGCGCGGGAGGGCCGGAGACCCAGTACTTC
TRBJ2-3,TRBV6-5,NA,NA,CASNPSGSLAQYF,TGTGCCAGCAACCCATCGGGGTCCCTCGCGCAGTATTTT
TRBJ2-7,TRBV6-5,NA,NA,CATQGPTYEQYF,TGTGCCACCCAGGGCCCCACCTACGAGCAGTACTTC
TRBJ2-2,TRBV19,NA,NA,CASTYAGINGELFF,TGTGCCAGTACCTACGCGGGAATTAACGGGGAGCTGTTTTTT
TRBJ1-5,TRBV28,NA,NA,CASSFNSNQPQHF,TGTGCCAGCAGTTTCAATAGCAATCAGCCCCAGCATTTT
TRBJ1-2,TRBV7-8,TRBD1,NA,CASSLPPDRGAGSGYTF,TGTGCCAGCAGCTTACCCCCTGACAGGGGCGCGGGAAGTGGCTACACCTTC
TRBJ2-7,TRBV28,NA,NA,CASSLNMGSRAYEQYF,TGTGCCAGCAGTTTAAATATGGGGAGCCGAGCCTACGAGCAGTACTTC
TRBJ2-1,TRBV27,NA,NA,CASSFSMAYEQFF,TGTGCCAGCAGTTTTTCAATGGCCTATGAGCAGTTCTTC
TRBJ2-7,TRBV11-2,NA,NA,CASSLLQGYEQYF,TGTGCCAGCAGCTTACTACAGGGATACGAGCAGTACTTC
TRBJ1-1,TRBV27,TRBD1,NA,CASSFEPGGAYSFF,TGTGCCAGCAGTTTTGAACCAGGGGGCGCATATTCTTTCTTT
TRBJ1-5,TRBV5-1,NA,NA,CASSWGDRSGQPQHF,TGCGCCAGCAGCTGGGGTGACAGGTCGGGTCAGCCCCAGCATTTT
TRBJ2-7,TRBV7-2,NA,NA,CASSLASWYEQYF,TGTGCCAGCAGCTTAGCTAGTTGGTACGAGCAGTACTTC
TRBJ2-7,TRBV27,TRBD2,once,CASSRSGELAGVPAYEQYF,TGTGCCAGCAGCCGCTCCGGGGAACTAGCGGGAGTCCCAGCCTACGAGCAGTACTTC
TRBJ2-3,TRBV7-2,NA,NA,CASSLGGAFTDTQYF,TGTGCCAGCAGCTTGGGCGGGGCATTCACAGATACGCAGTATTTT
TRBJ1-5,TRBV2,NA,NA,CASMRTAVGNQPQHF,TGTGCCAGCATGCGGACAGCCGTGGGGAATCAGCCCCAGCATTTT
TRBJ2-7,TRBV19,TRBD1,NA,CASSMGTGREQYF,TGTGCCAGTAGTATGGGGACAGGTAGAGAGCAGTACTTC
TRBJ2-4,TRBV5-1,TRBD2,NA,CASSKGTSEAKNIQYF,TGCGCCAGCAGCAAAGGGACTAGCGAGGCCAAAAACATTCAGTACTTC
TRBJ2-5,TRBV5-1,NA,NA,CASSFGYERETQYF,TGCGCCAGCAGCTTCGGGTACGAGAGGGAGACCCAGTACTTC
TRBJ1-5,TRBV28,NA,NA,CASSFPLVKPQHF,TGTGCCAGCAGTTTCCCCCTTGTTAAGCCCCAGCATTTT
TRBJ2-7,TRBV11-2,TRBD1,NA,CASSLVGTGVYEQYF,TGTGCCAGCAGCTTAGTTGGGACAGGGGTCTACGAGCAGTACTTC
TRBJ1-5,TRBV10-1,NA,NA,CASSERGRVQPQHF,TGCGCCAGCAGTGAAAGAGGCAGGGTACAGCCCCAGCATTTT
TRBJ2-1,TRBV4-2,TRBD2,NA,CASSQEAGLAANEQFF,TGTGCCAGCAGCCAAGAGGCGGGACTAGCGGCCAATGAGCAGTTCTTC
TRBJ2-1,TRBV28,NA,NA,CASSLKGYYNEQFF,TGTGCCAGCAGTTTAAAGGGGTACTACAATGAGCAGTTCTTC